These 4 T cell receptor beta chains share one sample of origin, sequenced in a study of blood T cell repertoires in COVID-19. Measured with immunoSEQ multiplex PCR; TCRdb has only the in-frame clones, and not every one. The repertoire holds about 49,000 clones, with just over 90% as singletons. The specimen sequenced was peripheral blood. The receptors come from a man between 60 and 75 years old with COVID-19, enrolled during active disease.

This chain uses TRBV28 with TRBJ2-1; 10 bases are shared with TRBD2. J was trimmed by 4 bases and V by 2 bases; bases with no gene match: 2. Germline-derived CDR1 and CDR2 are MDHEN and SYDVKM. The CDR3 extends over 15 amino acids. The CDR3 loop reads CASSLEGLAYNEQFF. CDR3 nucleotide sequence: TGTGCCAGCAGTTTAGAGGGACTAGCGTACAATGAGCAGTTCTTC.

CDR3 sequence reads: CASGLVGLAGPSYNEQFF. CDR3 nucleotide sequence: TGTGCTAGTGGTTTGGTAGGACTAGCGGGGCCCTCCTACAATGAGCAGTTCTTC. This chain links TRBV12-5 with TRBJ2-1; 12 bases align to TRBD2. Losses at the gene ends were 0 bases for V and 0 bases for J; bases not matched to a gene: 3. Germline loops: CDR1 LGHNT, CDR2 FRNRAP. The CDR3 contains 18 residues.

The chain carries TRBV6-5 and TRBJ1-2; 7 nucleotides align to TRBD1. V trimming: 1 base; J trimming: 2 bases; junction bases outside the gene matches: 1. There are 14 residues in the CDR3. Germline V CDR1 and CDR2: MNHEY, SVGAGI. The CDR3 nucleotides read TGTGCCAGCAGTTACTTGGACAGGAACTATGGCTACACCTTC. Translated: CASSYLDRNYGYTF.

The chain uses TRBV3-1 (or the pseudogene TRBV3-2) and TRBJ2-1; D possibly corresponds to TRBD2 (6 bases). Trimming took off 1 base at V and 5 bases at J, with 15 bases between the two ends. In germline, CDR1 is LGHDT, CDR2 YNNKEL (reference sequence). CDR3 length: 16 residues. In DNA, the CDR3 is TGTGCCAGCAGCCAAGTCCTGACGGGGAGGCACAATGAGCAGTTCTTC. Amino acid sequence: CASSQVLTGRHNEQFF.